Shown below are 16 T cell receptor beta chains from a single sample sequenced in a study of post-analysis software for immune sequencing data. These receptors' targets are unknown. The TCR beta cDNA libraries carried unique molecular identifiers. Using its own MiXCR run on the PCR reads, TCRdb lists one record per CDR3 protein. The repertoire holds some 240,000 distinct CDR3 sequences, with 35% to 40% as singletons. Study-level points and caveats: Higher frequency in patients than in controls was seen for roughly five TRBV segments, with TRBV5-6, TRBV5-1 and TRBV20-1 among them.

Sequencing was carried out using blood. These receptor sequences come from a girl under 18 with multiple sclerosis.

The chain is built from TRBV12-3 or TRBV12-4 and TRBJ2-3; D is undetermined. The V and J ends lost 3 bases and 4 bases respectively, with 17 bases between them. CDR3 size: 16 residues. The CDR3 loop is CASSFVESPWADTQYF. DNA for the CDR3: TGTGCCAGCAGTTTTGTGGAGAGCCCCTGGGCAGATACGCAGTATTTT.

The J gene is TRBJ1-1, the V gene TRBV2; 10 bases agree with TRBD1. The V segment lost 4 bases and the J segment 5 bases; nucleotides outside the gene matches: 4. Germline CDR1 reads SNHLY; CDR2 reads FYNNEI. There are 14 residues in the CDR3. CDR3: CASSGQGARTEAFF. In DNA, the CDR3 is TGTGCCAGCAGTGGACAGGGGGCGCGGACTGAAGCTTTCTTT.

With regard to this clonotype: This may be a read error, as it is one base from a much larger clone. This chain links TRBV12-3 or TRBV12-4 with TRBJ2-3; no firm D call. The CDR3 consists of 12 residues. This chain's CDR3 is CASGWVSDAQYF. The CDR3 DNA follows: TGTGCCAGCGGATGGGTGTCAGATGCGCAGTATTTT.

The V call is TRBV20-1, the J call TRBJ2-1; D is possibly TRBD1 or TRBD2 (5 bases each). Looked up from germline, CDR1 is DFQATT and CDR2 is SNEGSKA (reference sequence). The CDR3 is made up of 14 amino acids. Trimming cost V 0 bases and J 10 bases, with 16 bases left between them. The CDR3 DNA follows: TGCAGTGCTAGAGATCTCGGGACCCCAAGGGAGCAGTTCTTC. Protein product: CSARDLGTPREQFF.

There are many counts of this clonotype. J is TRBJ1-5 and V is TRBV15; 7 bases match TRBD1. In germline, CDR1 is LNHNV, CDR2 YYDKDF (reference sequence). This CDR3 contains 17 residues. V gave up 5 bases and J gave up 0 bases; unmatched junction bases: 10. The CDR3 DNA reads as TGTGCCACCAGCCCTAGTAGGGACAGCTATAGCAATCAGCCCCAGCATTTT. Translated, it gives CATSPSRDSYSNQPQHF.

This clonotype was recorded a few times. The chain joins TRBV27 to TRBJ2-5; 11 bases fit TRBD2. Germline trimming cut 2 bases from V and 4 bases from J; bases unmatched to any gene: 6. Germline loops: CDR1 MNHEY, CDR2 SMNVEV (reference sequence). CDR3 length: 16 amino acids. The DNA for the CDR3 is TGTGCCAGCAGTTTAGGTTTAGCGGGAGGGTCAGAGACCCAGTACTTC. It translates to CASSLGLAGGSETQYF.

V is TRBV5-1 and J is TRBJ1-1; the D is unclear. The V gene lost 2 bases and the J gene lost 1 base, with 9 bases spanning the gap. From germline, CDR1 is SGHRS and CDR2 YFSETQ. The CDR3 runs 14 residues. The DNA for the CDR3 is TGCGCCAGCAGCTTTGAGAGGACGAACACTGAAGCTTTCTTT. Amino acid sequence: CASSFERTNTEAFF.

As concerns this clonotype: Being one base from a much bigger clone, this may be a read error. The CDR3 does not end in the conserved phenylalanine or tryptophan, so this is likely a read error. The rearrangement links TRBV7-8 to TRBJ1-1; D gene uncertain. CDR3 length: 15 amino acids. The V gene lost 1 base and the J gene lost 1 base, with 10 bases spanning the gap. The germline CDR1 and CDR2 sequences are SGHVS and FQNEAQ. DNA of the CDR3: TGTGCCAGCAGCTTAGTCGTCGGATCGAACACTGAAGCTTTCTGT. This sequence encodes CASSLVVGSNTEAFC.

The genes are TRBV20-1 and TRBJ1-5; 8 nucleotides align to TRBD1. This CDR3 is 15 amino acids long. After removal of 6 bases from V and 5 bases from J, the junction contained 12 bases not matched to a gene. CDR1 DFQATT and CDR2 SNEGSKA come from the germline V gene (reference sequence). In DNA form, the CDR3 reads TGCAGTGCCTTACCAGGACAGGGCGGCGATCAGCCCCAGCATTTT. It encodes CSALPGQGGDQPQHF.

The rearrangement joins TRBV6-6 to TRBJ1-2; D remains unclear. The CDR3 is 14 amino acids. V lost 8 bases, J lost 2 bases, and 15 bases lay in between. The germline V gene has CDR1 MNHNY and CDR2 SVGAGI (reference sequence). CDR3 coding DNA: TGTGCCAGCGGCCCCTCTGAACTCAACTATGGCTACACCTTC. It encodes CASGPSELNYGYTF.

This clonotype was counted ten times or more. The J gene is TRBJ2-3, the V gene TRBV20-1; D tentatively fits TRBD1 or TRBD2 (5 bases each). The CDR3 totals 14 residues. Germline lookup yields CDR1 DFQATT and CDR2 SNEGSKA (reference sequence). The V end lost 3 bases, the J end lost 2 bases, and 12 bases lay between the germline ends. The CDR3 here is CSASLRGHTDTQYF. The DNA of the CDR3 is TGCAGTGCTAGTCTTCGGGGCCACACAGATACGCAGTATTTT.

The table lists this clonotype with many counts. The chain carries TRBV3-1 and TRBJ2-5; D gene ambiguous. The germline V gene encodes CDR1 LGHDT and CDR2 YNNKEL (reference sequence). The CDR3 is 15 amino acids. Trimming shortened V by 3 bases and J by 5 bases, and 16 bases separated the two germline ends. CDR3 sequence: CASSHPDVRSETQYF. The CDR3, as DNA: TGTGCCAGCAGCCACCCCGACGTGCGGTCGGAGACCCAGTACTTC.

In its sample, this clonotype was seen a few times. The chain uses TRBV5-1 and TRBJ1-1, with D possibly TRBD1 on 5 matching bases. The CDR3 is 14 amino acids. V lost 3 bases to trimming and J lost 7 bases, with 16 bases between them. Germline CDR1 and CDR2: SGHRS and YFSETQ. In DNA form, the CDR3 reads TGCGCCAGCAGCTCCCGGATCCGGGACGGTGAAGCTTTCTTT. Translating gives CASSSRIRDGEAFF.

This clonotype occurred many times. The chain combines TRBV2 with TRBJ2-1, with D unclear. CDR1 and CDR2 from the germline V gene are SNHLY and FYNNEI. The CDR3 covers 15 residues. V was cut by 7 bases and J by 9 bases, with 22 bases left in between. The CDR3 protein is CASTPARTAPIEQFF. In DNA form, the CDR3 reads TGTGCCAGCACCCCGGCAAGGACCGCCCCAATTGAGCAGTTCTTC.

This chain links TRBV5-1 with TRBJ1-4, with D tentatively TRBD1 (6 bases). V gave up 0 bases and J gave up 7 bases, with 13 bases separating them. This CDR3 has 15 residues. CDR1 SGHRS and CDR2 YFSETQ come from the germline V gene. The CDR3 DNA reads as TGCGCCAGCAGCTTGGATGGGGGGGCAAGTGAAAAACTGTTTTTT. It is translated as CASSLDGGASEKLFF.

This clonotype was seen once. The genes are TRBV20-1 and TRBJ1-5; D perhaps matches TRBD1 (5 bases). Germline lookup yields CDR1 DFQATT and CDR2 SNEGSKA (reference sequence). This CDR3 comprises 15 residues. V lost 6 bases to trimming and J lost 7 bases, with 22 bases between them. The CDR3 region is CSAILGGGERQPQHF. The CDR3 coding sequence is TGCAGTGCCATCCTCGGGGGAGGGGAAAGGCAGCCCCAGCATTTT.